This T cell receptor (beta chain) came from a study of blood T cell repertoires in COVID-19. About the study: T cells, B-cell-depleted T cells, or PBMCs supplied cDNA or gDNA.

CDR1 and CDR2 (germline): SGHVS, FNYEAQ. V lost 0 bases to trimming and J lost 2 bases, with 13 bases between them. The CDR3 contains 16 residues. Sequencing used immunoSEQ multiplex PCR; TCRdb keeps in-frame clones, though not all of them. The sample has approximately 96,000 clones; around 90% are singletons. The chain recombines TRBV7-6 with TRBJ1-1; D is undetermined. The source material was peripheral blood. The TCR originated in a human donor with COVID-19, enrolled during active disease. The donor label of this sample is uncertain. In DNA, the CDR3 is TGTGCCAGCAGCTTAGCCCTTGGACTGGGAAACACTGAAGCTTTCTTT. It specifies CASSLALGLGNTEAFF.